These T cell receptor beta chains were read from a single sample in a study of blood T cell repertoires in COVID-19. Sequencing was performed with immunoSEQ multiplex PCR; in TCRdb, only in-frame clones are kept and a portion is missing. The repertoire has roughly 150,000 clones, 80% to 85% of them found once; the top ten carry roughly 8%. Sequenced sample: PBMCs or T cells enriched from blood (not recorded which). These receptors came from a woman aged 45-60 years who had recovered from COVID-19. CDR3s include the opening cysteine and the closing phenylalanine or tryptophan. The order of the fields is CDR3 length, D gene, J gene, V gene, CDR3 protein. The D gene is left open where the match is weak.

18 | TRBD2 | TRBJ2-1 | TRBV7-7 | CASSLGLGLAGSVNEQFF
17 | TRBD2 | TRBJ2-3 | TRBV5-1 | CASSAPGGGQYTDTQYF
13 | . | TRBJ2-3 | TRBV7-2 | CASSLARGDTQYF
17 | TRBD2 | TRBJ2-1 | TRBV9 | CASSVGGGEVTYNEQFF
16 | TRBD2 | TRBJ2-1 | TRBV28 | CASRGPGTISYNEQFF
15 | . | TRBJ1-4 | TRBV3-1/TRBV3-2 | CASSQGSQANEKLFF
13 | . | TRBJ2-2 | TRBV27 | CASSFGATGELFF
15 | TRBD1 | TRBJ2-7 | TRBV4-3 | CASSQDGTGAYEQYF
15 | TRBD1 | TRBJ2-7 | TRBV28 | CASSSAGQGDDEQYF
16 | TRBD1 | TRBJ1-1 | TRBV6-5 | CASSYPSAGGRTEAFF
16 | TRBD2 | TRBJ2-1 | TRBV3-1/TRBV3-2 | CASSQGAGARPHEQFF
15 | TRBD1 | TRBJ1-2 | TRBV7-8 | CASSLGQGPDYGYTF
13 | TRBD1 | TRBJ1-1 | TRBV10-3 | CAISGQGNTEAFF
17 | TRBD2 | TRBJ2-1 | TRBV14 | CASSQDTGLAALNEQFF
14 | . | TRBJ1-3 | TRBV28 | CASTRDSSGNTIYF
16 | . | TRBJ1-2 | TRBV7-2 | CASSLGRGLDLYGYTF
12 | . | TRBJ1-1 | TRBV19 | CASSTRIGEAFF